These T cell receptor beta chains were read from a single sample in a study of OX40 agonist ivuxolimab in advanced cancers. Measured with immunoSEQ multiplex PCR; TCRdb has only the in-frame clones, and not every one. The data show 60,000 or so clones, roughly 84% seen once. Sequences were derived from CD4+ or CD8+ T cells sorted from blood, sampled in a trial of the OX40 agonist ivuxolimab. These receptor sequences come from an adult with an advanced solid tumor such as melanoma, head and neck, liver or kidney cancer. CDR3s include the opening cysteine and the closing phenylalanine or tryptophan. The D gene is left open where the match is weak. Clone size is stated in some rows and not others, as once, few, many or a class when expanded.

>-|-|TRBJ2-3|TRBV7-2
TGTGCCAGCAGCTTAGCAGATACGCAGTATTTT
CASSLADTQYF
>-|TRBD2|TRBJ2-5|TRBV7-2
TGTGCCAGCAGCTTAGGGCGGGGGGGCGAGACCCAGTACTTC
CASSLGRGGETQYF
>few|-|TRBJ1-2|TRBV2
TGTGCCAGCAGTGAAGCAGTTACTCCAAGCTTC
CASSEAVTPSF
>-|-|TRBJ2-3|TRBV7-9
TGTGCCAGCAGCCCAGGTAACTGGGAAGATACGCAGTATTTT
CASSPGNWEDTQYF
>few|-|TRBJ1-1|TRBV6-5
TGTGCCAGCAGTTACTCGTCCATCCGGGATAGATCTGAAGCTTTCTTT
CASSYSSIRDRSEAFF
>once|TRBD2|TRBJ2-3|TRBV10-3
TGTGCCATCAGACCGACTAGCGGGAGTGGTAGTGCAGATACGCAGTATTTT
CAIRPTSGSGSADTQYF
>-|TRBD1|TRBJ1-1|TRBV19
TGTGCCAGTAGTATACGAAGGACAGGACCCATGAACACTGAAGCTTTCTTT
CASSIRRTGPMNTEAFF
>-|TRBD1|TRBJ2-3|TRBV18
TGTGCCAGCTCACCCGACAGGGGGCGGGCAGATACGCAGTATTTT
CASSPDRGRADTQYF
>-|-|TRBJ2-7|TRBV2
TGTGCCAGCAGAGGTGATTCCTACGAGCAGTACTTC
CASRGDSYEQYF
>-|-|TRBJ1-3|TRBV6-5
TGTGCCAGCAGCCCATCAGGGGTGGCTGGAAACACCATATATTTT
CASSPSGVAGNTIYF
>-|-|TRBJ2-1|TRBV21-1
TGTGCCAGCAGCAAAGATGTAGCGGGAGTTCATGAGCAGTTCTTC
CASSKDVAGVHEQFF
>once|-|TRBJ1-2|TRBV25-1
TGTGCCAGCAGTGAAGAGGGAAACTATGGCTACACCTTC
CASSEEGNYGYTF
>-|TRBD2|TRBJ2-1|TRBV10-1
TGCGCCAGCAGCTCTCGACTAGCGGGACTAGAGGAGCAGTTCTTC
CASSSRLAGLEEQFF
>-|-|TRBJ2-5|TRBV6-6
TGTGCCAGTGCCGGCGGCAACCAAGAGACCCAGTACTTC
CASAGGNQETQYF
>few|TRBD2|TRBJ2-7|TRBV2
TGTGCCAGCAGTGGGGGCGGGAGGGCCTTGAACGAGCAGTACTTC
CASSGGGRALNEQYF
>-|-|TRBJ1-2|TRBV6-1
TGTGTCGTCCGAAGGGCAGGGAACTATGGCTACACCTTC
CVVRRAGNYGYTF
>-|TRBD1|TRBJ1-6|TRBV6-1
TGTGCCAGCAGTAGGACAGGGGAGGAGTCACCCCTCCACTTT
CASSRTGEESPLHF
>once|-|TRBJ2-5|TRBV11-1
TGTGCCAGCAGCTTGGACACCATACTCCAAGAGACCCAGTACTTC
CASSLDTILQETQYF
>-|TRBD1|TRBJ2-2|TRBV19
TGTGCCAGCCTACCTCGGACAGGGGAAAACACCGGGGAGCTGTTTTTT
CASLPRTGENTGELFF
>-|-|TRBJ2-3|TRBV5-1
TGCGCCAGCAGCCCCTCTGGCCAGGATACGCAGTATTTT
CASSPSGQDTQYF
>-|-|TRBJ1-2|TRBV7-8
TGTGCCAGCAGCTTAGCTATAGGTAACTATGGCTACACCTTC
CASSLAIGNYGYTF
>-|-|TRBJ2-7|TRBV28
TGTGCCAGCAGTTTATATGGGAGTTATGCCTACGAGCAGTACTTC
CASSLYGSYAYEQYF
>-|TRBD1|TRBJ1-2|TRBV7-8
TGTGCCAGCAGCTTAGGACCGCGGGACAGCCCAAACTATGGCTACACCTTC
CASSLGPRDSPNYGYTF
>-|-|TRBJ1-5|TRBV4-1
TGCGCCAGCAGCCAAGACTCCAGGGGAGCAAGCAATCAGCCCCAGCATTTT
CASSQDSRGASNQPQHF
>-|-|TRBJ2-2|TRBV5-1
TGCGCCAGCAGACCAGGGATACAGAACACCGGGGAGCTGTTTTTT
CASRPGIQNTGELFF
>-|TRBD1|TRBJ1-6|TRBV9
TGTGCCAGCAGCCCCCGACAGGGAGATTCACCCCTCCACTTT
CASSPRQGDSPLHF
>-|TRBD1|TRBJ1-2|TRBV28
TGTGCCAGCAGAACCCCGATAGGGACAGGGGGCGGCTATGGCTACACCTTC
CASRTPIGTGGGYGYTF
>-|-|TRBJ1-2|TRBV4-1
TGCGCCAGCAGCCAAGAATTGGGGGACTATGGCTACACCTTC
CASSQELGDYGYTF
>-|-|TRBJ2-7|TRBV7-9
TGTGCCAGCAGCTTAGATACGGGGACGAACGAGCAGTATTTC
CASSLDTGTNEQYF
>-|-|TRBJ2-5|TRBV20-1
TGCAGTGCTAGCTTACAAGAGACCCAGTACTTC
CSASLQETQYF
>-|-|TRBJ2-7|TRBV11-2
TGTGCCAGCAGCTTAGATATCGGGGGCGAGCAGTACTTC
CASSLDIGGEQYF
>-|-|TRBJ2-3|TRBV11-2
TGTGCCAGCAGCCTCATTATTAACACAGATACGCAGTATTTT
CASSLIINTDTQYF
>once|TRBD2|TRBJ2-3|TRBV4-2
TGTGCCAGCAGCCAAGGGTCGGGAGGATTCACAGATACGCAGTATTTT
CASSQGSGGFTDTQYF
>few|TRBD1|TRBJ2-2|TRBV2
TGTGCCAGCAAAGACAGGGTGCTCGGGGAGCTGTTTTTT
CASKDRVLGELFF
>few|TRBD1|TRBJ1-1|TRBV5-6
TGTGCCAGCAGCCGACTGACAGGGATGAACACTGAAGCTTTCTTT
CASSRLTGMNTEAFF
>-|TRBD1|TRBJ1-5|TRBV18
TGTGCCAGCTCATCCCGGGACAGGGATATGCAGCCCCAGCATTTT
CASSSRDRDMQPQHF
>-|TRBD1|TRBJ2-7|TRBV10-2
TGCGCCAGTGGGACAGCGAACTCCTACGAGCAGTACTTC
CASGTANSYEQYF
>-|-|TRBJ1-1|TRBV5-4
TGTGCCAGCAGCTCTAGGAGGACGATGAACACTGAAGCTTTCTTT
CASSSRRTMNTEAFF
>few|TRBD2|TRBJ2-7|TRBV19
TGTGCCAGTAGTGAAACTCTAGCGGAGGGCCGATTCTACGAGCAGTACTTC
CASSETLAEGRFYEQYF
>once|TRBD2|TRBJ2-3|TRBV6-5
TGTGCCAGCAGTTACTCGACTAGCGGGAACACAGATACGCAGTATTTT
CASSYSTSGNTDTQYF